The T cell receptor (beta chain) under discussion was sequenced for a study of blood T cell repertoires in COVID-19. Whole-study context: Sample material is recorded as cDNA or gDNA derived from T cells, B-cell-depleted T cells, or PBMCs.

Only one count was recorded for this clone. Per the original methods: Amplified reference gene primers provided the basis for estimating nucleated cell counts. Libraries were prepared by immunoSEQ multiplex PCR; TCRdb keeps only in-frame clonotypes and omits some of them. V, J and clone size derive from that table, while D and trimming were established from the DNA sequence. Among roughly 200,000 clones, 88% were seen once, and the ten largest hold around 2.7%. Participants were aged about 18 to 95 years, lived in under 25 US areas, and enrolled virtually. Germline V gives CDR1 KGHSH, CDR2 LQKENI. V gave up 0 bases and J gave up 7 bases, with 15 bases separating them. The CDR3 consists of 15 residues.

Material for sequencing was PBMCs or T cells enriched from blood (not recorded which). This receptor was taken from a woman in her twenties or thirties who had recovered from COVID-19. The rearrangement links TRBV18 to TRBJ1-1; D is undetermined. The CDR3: CASSPPEFGRDEAFF. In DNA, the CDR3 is TGTGCCAGCTCACCACCGGAATTTGGGCGAGATGAAGCTTTCTTT.